The rows below give T cell receptor beta chains drawn from one sample of a study of shared clonotypes between healthy human individuals. The method was immunoSEQ multiplex PCR; TCRdb's version includes in-frame clones alone and lacks a portion of them. This table holds millions of clones, about 95% found once. The specimen was naive CD8+ T cells sorted from blood. The receptors originated from a man younger than 30 in good health. Each CDR3 is given with its conserved first and last residue. The D gene is left open where the match is weak. Clone size, where shown, is once, few, many, or a class for clones that have expanded.

j_gene	abundance	d_gene	v_gene	CDR3nt	CDR3aa
TRBJ1-1	-	-	TRBV6-5	TGTGCCAGCAGTTACTCTCCCCCTGAAGCTTTCTTT	CASSYSPPEAFF
TRBJ1-5	-	-	TRBV4-1	TGCGCCAGCAGCCAAGAGCCGGTCTCGCCCCAGCATTTT	CASSQEPVSPQHF
TRBJ1-2	-	-	TRBV6-5	TGTGCCAGCAGTTGGGAGGGTGGGTATGGCTACACCTTC	CASSWEGGYGYTF
TRBJ1-1	-	-	TRBV7-2	TGTGCCAGCAGCCCAACAGGGTATGGGAACACTGAAGCTTTCTTT	CASSPTGYGNTEAFF
TRBJ2-7	-	TRBD2	TRBV5-4	TGTGCCAGCAGCTCTGGCGGGACTAGCAACGCGCAGTACTTC	CASSSGGTSNAQYF
TRBJ1-1	-	-	TRBV18	TGTGCCAGCTCACCCCAGGAGCGGGTGAACACTGAAGCTTTCTTT	CASSPQERVNTEAFF
TRBJ2-2	-	TRBD1	TRBV27	TGTGCCAGCAGTTTTATAGGGGGCTCCGGGGAGCTGTTTTTT	CASSFIGGSGELFF
TRBJ2-7	-	-	TRBV7-3	TGTGCCAGCAGCTTAACAGGGGGCTCCTACGAGCAGTACTTC	CASSLTGGSYEQYF
TRBJ2-1	-	-	TRBV7-2	TGTGCCAGCAGCTTAGAGGCGCGGACCAGTGAGCAGTTCTTC	CASSLEARTSEQFF
TRBJ2-1	-	-	TRBV7-2	TGTGCCAGCAGCTTAGAGGTTTTAGGGAATGAGCAGTTCTTC	CASSLEVLGNEQFF
TRBJ2-5	once	TRBD2	TRBV27	TGTGCCAGCAGTTTAGTATCGGCGGGAGGGCCTCATGAGACCCAGTACTTC	CASSLVSAGGPHETQYF
TRBJ1-4	-	-	TRBV25-1	TGTGCCAGCAGTGATCCCGGGACACATAATGAAAAACTGTTTTTT	CASSDPGTHNEKLFF
TRBJ2-7	-	-	TRBV6-5	TGTGCCAGCAGTTACTCGATTCAGTCCTACGAGCAGTACTTC	CASSYSIQSYEQYF
TRBJ2-7	-	-	TRBV9	TGTGCCAGCAGCCCCCAAGGACAGGGAGGGTACGAGCAGTACTTC	CASSPQGQGGYEQYF
TRBJ1-1	-	-	TRBV7-9	TGTGCCAGCAGCCAATTTGGATGGAGCACTGAAGCTTTCTTT	CASSQFGWSTEAFF
TRBJ2-1	-	-	TRBV10-3	TGTGCCATCAGTGATGGGCAGGGAAACAATGAGCAGTTCTTC	CAISDGQGNNEQFF
TRBJ2-7	-	TRBD2	TRBV2	TGTGCCAGCAGGGGTAGCGGGACCTACGAGCAGTACTTC	CASRGSGTYEQYF
TRBJ1-1	-	-	TRBV5-5	TGTGCCAGCAGCGCACTCCAGGGCGCGAACACTGAAGCTTTCTTT	CASSALQGANTEAFF
TRBJ2-7	-	-	TRBV6-1	TGTGCCAGCAGTGAAATCCCAGGGTACTCCTACGAGCAGTACTTC	CASSEIPGYSYEQYF
TRBJ1-1	few	-	TRBV4-2	TGTGCCAGCAGCCAAGATATCGGGGGCGCTGAAGCTTTCTTT	CASSQDIGGAEAFF
TRBJ1-6	-	TRBD1	TRBV27	TGTGCCAGTGGGACAGGGGAAGTAGTAGTTTCACCCCTCCACTTT	CASGTGEVVVSPLHF
TRBJ2-7	-	TRBD2	TRBV5-4	TGTGCCAGCAGCAGCGGGACTAGTTTCTACGAGCAGTACTTC	CASSSGTSFYEQYF
TRBJ2-7	-	TRBD1	TRBV30	TGTGCCTGGAGGAACAAGGGGACAGGCACCTACGAGCAGTACTTC	CAWRNKGTGTYEQYF
TRBJ1-5	-	TRBD1	TRBV27	TGTGCCAGCGCGACAGGGAGGGATCAGCCCCAGCATTTT	CASATGRDQPQHF
TRBJ1-3	-	-	TRBV15	TGTGCCACCAGCAGGCCCTCTGGAGGAACTGGGAACACCATATATTTT	CATSRPSGGTGNTIYF
TRBJ2-7	-	-	TRBV5-5	TGTGCCAGCAGCTGGACAGTGAACTACGAGCAGTACTTC	CASSWTVNYEQYF
TRBJ1-2	-	-	TRBV2	TGTGCCAGCAGCAATCCCCGGGTATTGGACTATGGCTACACCTTC	CASSNPRVLDYGYTF
TRBJ2-3	-	-	TRBV5-4	TGTGCCAGCAGCTTCGGGACGCCGGCAGATACGCAGTATTTT	CASSFGTPADTQYF
TRBJ2-7	-	-	TRBV7-2	TGTGCCAGCAGCTTAGTTGGTCCGGCCGGGGACGAGCAGTACTTC	CASSLVGPAGDEQYF
TRBJ2-1	-	TRBD1	TRBV5-1	TGCGCCAGCAGCTTAGCCACAGGGGCAGGCCGAAACAATGAGCAGTTCTTC	CASSLATGAGRNNEQFF
TRBJ1-3	-	-	TRBV5-4	TGTGCCAGCAGCTTGGAGAGGGGCACTGTCTCTGGAAACACCATATATTTT	CASSLERGTVSGNTIYF
TRBJ1-3	-	-	TRBV11-3	TGTGCCAGCAGCTTAGCCCCCGGCAGGGAAAACACCATATATTTT	CASSLAPGRENTIYF
TRBJ2-3	-	-	TRBV11-2	TGTGCCAGCAGCTTAGTGGGGACGCTCACAGATACGCAGTATTTT	CASSLVGTLTDTQYF
TRBJ1-6	-	-	TRBV27	TGTGCCAGCAGTTTAATATATGGGCCCTCAGATCCCCTCCACTTT	CASSLIYGPSDPLHF
TRBJ2-7	-	TRBD1	TRBV10-3	TGTGCCATCTGGTCCGGACAAACAGGGGACTACGAGCAGTACTTC	CAIWSGQTGDYEQYF
TRBJ2-7	-	-	TRBV4-1	TGCGCCAGCAGCCCCCTGCAGTCCTACGAGCAGTACTTC	CASSPLQSYEQYF
TRBJ2-2	-	TRBD2	TRBV7-2	TGTGCCAGCAGCTTCCGGACTAGCGGGAGGTTGCAGGACACCGGGGAGCTGTTTTTT	CASSFRTSGRLQDTGELFF
TRBJ1-5	few	-	TRBV9	TGTGCCAGCAGCCTCACAGGAAGGGGGGTCAATCAGCCCCAGCATTTT	CASSLTGRGVNQPQHF
TRBJ2-7	-	-	TRBV13	TGTGCCAGCAGCTCGTCAGGAGGCGCGTACGAGCAGTACTTC	CASSSSGGAYEQYF
TRBJ2-7	-	TRBD2	TRBV29-1	TGCAGCGCTGTAGGGACTAGCGGATACGAGCAGTACTTC	CSAVGTSGYEQYF
TRBJ2-7	-	-	TRBV10-2	TGCGCCAGCAGTGAGTCGACCCCAGGCTCCTACGAGCAGTACTTC	CASSESTPGSYEQYF
TRBJ2-3	-	TRBD2	TRBV7-9	TGTGCCAGCAGCTTTCTAGCGGGGGGGCCGTTGGATACGCAGTATTTT	CASSFLAGGPLDTQYF
TRBJ2-1	-	-	TRBV4-3	TGCGCCAGCAGCCAAGATGACGAGGGATTTTACAATGAGCAGTTCTTC	CASSQDDEGFYNEQFF
TRBJ2-1	-	-	TRBV10-3	TGTGCCATCAGTGAGGAGGGGGATGAGCAGTTCTTC	CAISEEGDEQFF
TRBJ2-7	-	TRBD1	TRBV6-5	TGTGCCAGCACCCCCCGGACAGGTTTATACGAGCAGTACTTC	CASTPRTGLYEQYF